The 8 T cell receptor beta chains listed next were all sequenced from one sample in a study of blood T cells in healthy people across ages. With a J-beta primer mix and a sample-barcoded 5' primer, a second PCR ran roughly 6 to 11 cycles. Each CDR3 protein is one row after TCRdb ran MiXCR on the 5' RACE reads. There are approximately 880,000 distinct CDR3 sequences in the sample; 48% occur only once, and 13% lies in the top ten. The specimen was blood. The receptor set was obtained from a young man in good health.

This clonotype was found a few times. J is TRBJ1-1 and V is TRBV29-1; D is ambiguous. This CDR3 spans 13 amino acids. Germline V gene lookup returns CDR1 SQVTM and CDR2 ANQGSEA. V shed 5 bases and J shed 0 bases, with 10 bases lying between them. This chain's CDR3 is CSVPDPLNTEAFF. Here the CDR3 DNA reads TGCAGCGTTCCGGACCCATTGAACACTGAAGCTTTCTTT.

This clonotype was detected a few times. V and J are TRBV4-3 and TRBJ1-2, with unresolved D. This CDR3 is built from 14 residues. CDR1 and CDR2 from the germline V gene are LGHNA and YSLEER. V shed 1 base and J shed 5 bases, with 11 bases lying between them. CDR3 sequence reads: CASSQANAKYGYTF. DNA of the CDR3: TGCGCCAGCAGCCAAGCCAACGCGAAATATGGCTACACCTTC.

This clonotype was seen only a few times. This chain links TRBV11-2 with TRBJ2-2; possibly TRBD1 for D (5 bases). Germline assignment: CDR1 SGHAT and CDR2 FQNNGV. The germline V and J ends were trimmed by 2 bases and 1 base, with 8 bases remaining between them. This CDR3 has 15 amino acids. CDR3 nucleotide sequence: TGTGCCAGCAGCTTATTAACAGGGAACACCGGGGAGCTGTTTTTT. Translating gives CASSLLTGNTGELFF.

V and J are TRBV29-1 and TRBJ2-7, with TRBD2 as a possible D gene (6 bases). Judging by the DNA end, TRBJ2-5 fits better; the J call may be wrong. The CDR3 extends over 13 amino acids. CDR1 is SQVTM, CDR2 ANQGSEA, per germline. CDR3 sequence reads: CTVAEVVAETQYF. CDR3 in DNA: TGCACCGTAGCGGAGGTGGTTGCAGAGACCCAGTACTTC.

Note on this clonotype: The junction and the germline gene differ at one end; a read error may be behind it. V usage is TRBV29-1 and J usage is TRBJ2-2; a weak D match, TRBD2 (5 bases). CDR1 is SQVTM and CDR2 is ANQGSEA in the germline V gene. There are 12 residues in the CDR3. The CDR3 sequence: CAGGQNAGELFF. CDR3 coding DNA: TGCGCAGGCGGGCAGAACGCCGGGGAGCTGTTTTTT.

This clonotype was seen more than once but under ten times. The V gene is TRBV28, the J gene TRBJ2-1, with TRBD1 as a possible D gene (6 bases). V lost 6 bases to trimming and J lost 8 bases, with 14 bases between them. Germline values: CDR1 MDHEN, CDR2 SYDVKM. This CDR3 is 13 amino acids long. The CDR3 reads CASRGAPRDEQFF. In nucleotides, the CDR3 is TGTGCCAGCAGGGGGGCCCCTAGAGATGAGCAGTTCTTC.

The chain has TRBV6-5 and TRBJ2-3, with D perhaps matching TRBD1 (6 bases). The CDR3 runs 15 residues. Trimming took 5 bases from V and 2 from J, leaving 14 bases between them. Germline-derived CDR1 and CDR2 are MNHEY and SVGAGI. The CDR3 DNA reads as TGTGCCAGCAGTACCGGGACATTGAACACAGATACGCAGTATTTT. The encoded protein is CASSTGTLNTDTQYF.

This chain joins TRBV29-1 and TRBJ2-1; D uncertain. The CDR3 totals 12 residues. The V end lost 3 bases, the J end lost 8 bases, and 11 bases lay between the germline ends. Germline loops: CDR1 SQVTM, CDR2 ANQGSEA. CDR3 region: CSVDLRLHEQFF. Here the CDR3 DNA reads TGCAGCGTTGATTTGCGGCTACATGAGCAGTTCTTC.